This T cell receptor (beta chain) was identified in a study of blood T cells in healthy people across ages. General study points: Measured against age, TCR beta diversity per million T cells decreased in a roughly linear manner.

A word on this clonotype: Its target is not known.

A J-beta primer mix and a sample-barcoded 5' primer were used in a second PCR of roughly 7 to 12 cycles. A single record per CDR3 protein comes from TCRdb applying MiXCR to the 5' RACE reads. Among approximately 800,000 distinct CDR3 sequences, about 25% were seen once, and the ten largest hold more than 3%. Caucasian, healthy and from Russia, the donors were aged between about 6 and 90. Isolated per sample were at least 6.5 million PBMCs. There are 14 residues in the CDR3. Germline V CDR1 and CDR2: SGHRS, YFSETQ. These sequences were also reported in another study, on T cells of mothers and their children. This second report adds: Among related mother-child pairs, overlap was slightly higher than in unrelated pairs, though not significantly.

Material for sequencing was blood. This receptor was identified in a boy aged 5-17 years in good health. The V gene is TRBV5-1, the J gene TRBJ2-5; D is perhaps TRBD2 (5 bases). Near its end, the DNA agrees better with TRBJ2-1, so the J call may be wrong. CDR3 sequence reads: CASSSGSTYNEQFF. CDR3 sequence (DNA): TGCGCCAGCAGCTCTGGGAGTACCTACAATGAGCAGTTCTTC.